This T cell receptor (beta chain) comes out of a study of cytomegalovirus exposure and HLA in healthy donors. Findings of the study overall: TCR association rates varied by HLA locus in a later analysis, with DRB1 highest and HLA-C lowest. Most of the TCR beta V segments (in an earlier analysis) were productive either about 87% or about 30% of the time.

Use of 60 Vbeta and 13 Jbeta primers characterized the PCR. The assay was immunoSEQ multiplex PCR, and TCRdb's table has in-frame clones only and misses some. The sample consists of fewer than 200,000 clones, about 85% of them appearing once. This clone was seen once. The antigen remains undetermined. The CDR3 contains 16 residues. With 5 bases clipped from V and 4 bases from J, the junction kept 11 bases outside the gene matches. The germline CDR1 and CDR2 sequences are SEHNR and FQNEAQ (reference sequence). The chain has TRBV7-9 and TRBJ2-5; 9 positions agree with TRBD2. This clonotype was obtained from a man in his late teens or twenties in good health and CMV-seropositive. Sequencing input: PBMCs. The CDR3 region has the DNA TGTGCCAGCAGCCCTCGGACTAGCGTCATAGCAGAGACCCAGTACTTC. This sequence encodes CASSPRTSVIAETQYF.